The rows below give T cell receptor beta chains drawn from one sample of a study of T cell repertoires in cytomegalovirus infection. The antigens for these receptors are not known. One entry per CDR3 protein results from TCRdb running MiXCR on the reads. The sample lists hundreds of thousands of distinct CDR3 sequences; approximately 33% were seen once. The specimen was cultured CD8+ T cells from PBMCs, collected from culture after CMV antigen stimulation. The receptors were sampled from a human donor in good health (CMV status not recorded). Some clones in this sample may be carry-over from other donors' samples. The CDR3 runs from the conserved cysteine through the conserved F or W. A D gene is named only where the DNA matches it firmly. Clone sizes are given selectively: once, few, many, or a class where the clone is expanded.

clone size: NA; V gene: TRBV7-1; J gene: TRBJ2-5; D gene: TRBD2; CDR3 DNA: TGTGCCAGCAGTCCAGCAGGACTAGCAGGGAAGACCCAGTACTTC; CDR3 protein: CASSPAGLAGKTQYF
clone size: few; V gene: TRBV5-4; J gene: TRBJ1-5; D gene: NA; CDR3 DNA: TGTGCCAGCAGCGTGGGGGGGGTGCTTCAGCCCCAGCATTTT; CDR3 protein: CASSVGGVLQPQHF
clone size: few; V gene: TRBV6-1; J gene: TRBJ2-3; D gene: NA; CDR3 DNA: TGTGCCAGCAGTGAAAACAGGGTCCCAGATACGCAGTATTTT; CDR3 protein: CASSENRVPDTQYF
clone size: many; V gene: TRBV7-2; J gene: TRBJ1-1; D gene: TRBD1; CDR3 DNA: TGTGCCAGCAGCGCTGACAGGGCTGAAGCTTTCTTT; CDR3 protein: CASSADRAEAFF
clone size: many; V gene: TRBV7-9; J gene: TRBJ2-7; D gene: NA; CDR3 DNA: TGTGCCAGCAGCTTCTCCGGGGGGCGGACCTACGAGCAGTACTTC; CDR3 protein: CASSFSGGRTYEQYF
clone size: few; V gene: TRBV25-1; J gene: TRBJ2-1; D gene: TRBD2; CDR3 DNA: TGTGCCAGCATAGCGGGTGGCGGGGGACACAATGAGCAGTTCTTC; CDR3 protein: CASIAGGGGHNEQFF
clone size: NA; V gene: TRBV20-1; J gene: TRBJ2-7; D gene: NA; CDR3 DNA: TGCAGTGCTAGAGCAGGAACCCTCTACGAGCAGTACTTC; CDR3 protein: CSARAGTLYEQYF
clone size: few; V gene: TRBV5-1; J gene: TRBJ1-2; D gene: NA; CDR3 DNA: TGCGCCAGCAGCTCCATAAACAGGGATGGATCTGACGGCTACACCTTC; CDR3 protein: CASSSINRDGSDGYTF
clone size: few; V gene: TRBV12-5; J gene: TRBJ2-2; D gene: NA; CDR3 DNA: TGTGCTACCACGGGACCAGCCGGGGAGCTGTTTTTT; CDR3 protein: CATTGPAGELFF
clone size: few; V gene: TRBV10-2; J gene: TRBJ2-1; D gene: TRBD1; CDR3 DNA: TGCGCCAGCAGGTTGCCACAGGGGGGCAATGAGCAGTTCTTC; CDR3 protein: CASRLPQGGNEQFF
clone size: NA; V gene: TRBV27; J gene: TRBJ1-2; D gene: NA; CDR3 DNA: TGTGCCAGCAGTTCTGGGGGCGAGAGCTATGGCTACACCTTC; CDR3 protein: CASSSGGESYGYTF
clone size: few; V gene: TRBV12-3/TRBV12-4; J gene: TRBJ1-4; D gene: NA; CDR3 DNA: TGTGCCAGCAGTTTTTTTGCAGGGGCAACTAATGAAAAACTGTTTTTT; CDR3 protein: CASSFFAGATNEKLFF
clone size: many; V gene: TRBV7-6; J gene: TRBJ2-1; D gene: NA; CDR3 DNA: TGTGCCAGCAGCTTAGAGACACCCCCACCCAATGAGCAGTTCTTC; CDR3 protein: CASSLETPPPNEQFF
clone size: NA; V gene: TRBV14; J gene: TRBJ1-1; D gene: NA; CDR3 DNA: TGTGCCAGCAGCCAAGATAGACGGGGTAGGTCTGAAGCTTTCTTT; CDR3 protein: CASSQDRRGRSEAFF
clone size: NA; V gene: TRBV27; J gene: TRBJ1-2; D gene: NA; CDR3 DNA: TGTGCCAGCAGTTTATCCGGGTATAGTGGCTATGGCTACACCTTC; CDR3 protein: CASSLSGYSGYGYTF
clone size: NA; V gene: TRBV7-6; J gene: TRBJ1-1; D gene: TRBD1; CDR3 DNA: TGTGCCAGCAACAAAGACCCAGGACAGGGTACCACTGAAGCTTTCTTT; CDR3 protein: CASNKDPGQGTTEAFF
clone size: NA; V gene: TRBV19; J gene: TRBJ1-2; D gene: TRBD1; CDR3 DNA: TGTGCCAGTAGTAGGGGACAGGGATCCTATTCCTATGGCTACACCTTC; CDR3 protein: CASSRGQGSYSYGYTF
clone size: few; V gene: TRBV6-6; J gene: TRBJ1-1; D gene: NA; CDR3 DNA: TGTGCCAGCACTTATCGGGGATCCACTGAAGCTTTCTTT; CDR3 protein: CASTYRGSTEAFF
clone size: few; V gene: TRBV7-6; J gene: TRBJ2-3; D gene: NA; CDR3 DNA: TGTGCCAGCAGCTTAGAGTTCGGCGGGGGCACAGATACGCAGTATTTT; CDR3 protein: CASSLEFGGGTDTQYF
clone size: NA; V gene: TRBV7-6; J gene: TRBJ1-6; D gene: NA; CDR3 DNA: TGTGCCAGCAGCTTCTTAGTAGGGTCACCCCTCCACTTT; CDR3 protein: CASSFLVGSPLHF
clone size: few; V gene: TRBV6-1; J gene: TRBJ2-5; D gene: NA; CDR3 DNA: TGTGCCAGCAGATCCCTCAGGGAGACCCAGTACTTC; CDR3 protein: CASRSLRETQYF
clone size: NA; V gene: TRBV11-2; J gene: TRBJ2-1; D gene: TRBD2; CDR3 DNA: TGTGCCAGCAGCTTAGTGTGGGGGGGGGACAATGAGCAGTTCTTC; CDR3 protein: CASSLVWGGDNEQFF
clone size: NA; V gene: TRBV7-9; J gene: TRBJ1-2; D gene: NA; CDR3 DNA: TGTGCCAACAGCTTAGAAGACGGACCTAACTATGGCTACACCTTC; CDR3 protein: CANSLEDGPNYGYTF
clone size: few; V gene: TRBV13; J gene: TRBJ2-1; D gene: NA; CDR3 DNA: TGTGCCAGCAGCTCTGATGGTCAGCATCACAATGAGCAGTTCTTC; CDR3 protein: CASSSDGQHHNEQFF
clone size: few; V gene: TRBV27; J gene: TRBJ2-5; D gene: NA; CDR3 DNA: TGTGCCAGCAGTTTAGTGTACCCCCAAGAGACCCAGTACTTC; CDR3 protein: CASSLVYPQETQYF
clone size: few; V gene: TRBV10-3; J gene: TRBJ1-1; D gene: NA; CDR3 DNA: TGTGCCATCAGTGAGTCTTACAGGGTAACAACTGAAGCTTTCTTT; CDR3 protein: CAISESYRVTTEAFF
clone size: NA; V gene: TRBV27; J gene: TRBJ2-1; D gene: TRBD2; CDR3 DNA: TGTGCCAGCAGTTTAGGGACTAGCGGGGGGTACAGTGAGCAGTTCTTC; CDR3 protein: CASSLGTSGGYSEQFF
clone size: NA; V gene: TRBV6-5; J gene: TRBJ2-1; D gene: NA; CDR3 DNA: TGTGCCAGCAGTTACTTCGGCGGCGGTTACAATGAGCAGTTCTTC; CDR3 protein: CASSYFGGGYNEQFF
clone size: NA; V gene: TRBV6-2/TRBV6-3; J gene: TRBJ1-5; D gene: NA; CDR3 DNA: TGTGCCAGCAGTTACTCGAGAGGGGTGGGTCAGCCCCAGCATTTT; CDR3 protein: CASSYSRGVGQPQHF
clone size: NA; V gene: TRBV6-2/TRBV6-3; J gene: TRBJ2-1; D gene: NA; CDR3 DNA: TGTGCCAGCAGTTACGCCACAGGGCTTGAGCAGTTCTTC; CDR3 protein: CASSYATGLEQFF
clone size: NA; V gene: TRBV7-9; J gene: TRBJ2-7; D gene: NA; CDR3 DNA: TGTGCCAGCAGCCGAGAGACCGGTACCTACGAGCAGTACTTC; CDR3 protein: CASSRETGTYEQYF
clone size: few; V gene: TRBV6-5; J gene: TRBJ2-1; D gene: TRBD2; CDR3 DNA: TGTGCCAGCAGTTACCTAGCGGGGGGCTTGGAGCAGTTCTTC; CDR3 protein: CASSYLAGGLEQFF
clone size: NA; V gene: TRBV10-3; J gene: TRBJ2-5; D gene: TRBD2; CDR3 DNA: TGTGCCATCAGGGGGGAGGGAGGAGCAGAAGAGACCCAGTACTTT; CDR3 protein: CAIRGEGGAEETQYF
clone size: NA; V gene: TRBV4-1; J gene: TRBJ1-2; D gene: TRBD1; CDR3 DNA: TGCGCCAGCAGCCAAGACCCGACAGGGAACTATGGCTACACCTTC; CDR3 protein: CASSQDPTGNYGYTF
clone size: NA; V gene: TRBV29-1; J gene: TRBJ2-7; D gene: NA; CDR3 DNA: TGCAGCGTTGAAGAAGATGGGATCTACGAGCAGTACTTC; CDR3 protein: CSVEEDGIYEQYF
clone size: many; V gene: TRBV7-2; J gene: TRBJ2-1; D gene: NA; CDR3 DNA: TGTGCCAGCACCCCCTCAGGGGATGAGCAGTTCTTC; CDR3 protein: CASTPSGDEQFF
clone size: NA; V gene: TRBV5-3; J gene: TRBJ2-7; D gene: TRBD1; CDR3 DNA: TGTGCCAGCAGCTTGGCCACGGGACAGACCTACGAGCAGTACTTC; CDR3 protein: CASSLATGQTYEQYF
clone size: few; V gene: TRBV28; J gene: TRBJ1-6; D gene: NA; CDR3 DNA: TGTGCCAGCAGTTTAGTCGGGACTCATGTATATAATTCACCCCTCCACTTT; CDR3 protein: CASSLVGTHVYNSPLHF
clone size: NA; V gene: TRBV2; J gene: TRBJ1-5; D gene: TRBD1; CDR3 DNA: TGTGCCAGCAGTAACAGGGGGTTGAGCAATCAGCCCCAGCATTTT; CDR3 protein: CASSNRGLSNQPQHF
clone size: few; V gene: TRBV6-6; J gene: TRBJ1-6; D gene: NA; CDR3 DNA: TGTGCCAGCAGGGGCAGGGGCGGATCACCCCTCCACTTT; CDR3 protein: CASRGRGGSPLHF
clone size: NA; V gene: TRBV10-3; J gene: TRBJ2-7; D gene: NA; CDR3 DNA: TGTGCCATCAGTCAGACAGGCGCAACCTACGAGCAGTACTTC; CDR3 protein: CAISQTGATYEQYF
clone size: few; V gene: TRBV6-6; J gene: TRBJ2-1; D gene: TRBD2; CDR3 DNA: TGTGCCAGCAAGACTAGCGGGGCCGTAGCCTACAATGAGCAGTTCTTC; CDR3 protein: CASKTSGAVAYNEQFF
clone size: NA; V gene: TRBV5-4; J gene: TRBJ1-2; D gene: NA; CDR3 DNA: TGTGCCAGCAGCTCCCCTTCGGACTACACCTTC; CDR3 protein: CASSSPSDYTF
clone size: NA; V gene: TRBV24-1; J gene: TRBJ2-1; D gene: TRBD1; CDR3 DNA: TGTGTCACCAGTCCCGGGGACAGGGGAGTCGATGAGCAGTTCTTC; CDR3 protein: CVTSPGDRGVDEQFF
clone size: few; V gene: TRBV20-1; J gene: TRBJ2-1; D gene: NA; CDR3 DNA: TGCAGTGCTAGAGAGAGGGGGTACTACAATGAGCAGTTCTTC; CDR3 protein: CSARERGYYNEQFF
clone size: few; V gene: TRBV7-9; J gene: TRBJ2-1; D gene: NA; CDR3 DNA: TGTGCCAGCAGCTTAGGTCCTTCAGGGAGGTTCTACAATGAGCAGTTCTTC; CDR3 protein: CASSLGPSGRFYNEQFF
clone size: many; V gene: TRBV12-3/TRBV12-4; J gene: TRBJ1-1; D gene: NA; CDR3 DNA: TGTGCCAGCAGTTTAGTGGGGAGTCGGGGCACTGAAGCTTTCTTT; CDR3 protein: CASSLVGSRGTEAFF
clone size: NA; V gene: TRBV6-5; J gene: TRBJ2-2; D gene: NA; CDR3 DNA: TGTGCCAGCAGTTCCCCGGCACTGGCGAACACCGGGGAGCTGTTTTTT; CDR3 protein: CASSSPALANTGELFF
clone size: many; V gene: TRBV7-8; J gene: TRBJ2-1; D gene: TRBD1; CDR3 DNA: TGTGCCAGCAGCCCACGGTGGACAGGGGATAGGAACAATGAGCAGTTCTTC; CDR3 protein: CASSPRWTGDRNNEQFF
clone size: few; V gene: TRBV12-3/TRBV12-4; J gene: TRBJ1-6; D gene: NA; CDR3 DNA: TGTGCCAGCAGTTTGGGATGGGAATCACCCCTCCACTTT; CDR3 protein: CASSLGWESPLHF
clone size: few; V gene: TRBV7-9; J gene: TRBJ1-2; D gene: NA; CDR3 DNA: TGTGCCAGCAGCTTAGGGGACCTACTACCGCTAGATAACTATGGCTACACCTTC; CDR3 protein: CASSLGDLLPLDNYGYTF
clone size: NA; V gene: TRBV2; J gene: TRBJ1-2; D gene: NA; CDR3 DNA: TGTGCCGCACCGGGCAGGGAAGCTGGCTACACCTTC; CDR3 protein: CAAPGREAGYTF
clone size: few; V gene: TRBV12-3/TRBV12-4; J gene: TRBJ1-2; D gene: NA; CDR3 DNA: TGTGCCAGCAGTTCGGACCACTATGGCTACACCTTC; CDR3 protein: CASSSDHYGYTF
clone size: NA; V gene: TRBV19; J gene: TRBJ2-2; D gene: NA; CDR3 DNA: TGTGCCAGTCGACTGATTAGGAACACCGGGGAGCTGTTTTTT; CDR3 protein: CASRLIRNTGELFF
clone size: few; V gene: TRBV6-2/TRBV6-3; J gene: TRBJ1-5; D gene: NA; CDR3 DNA: TGTGCCAGCAGGTCCCATGGGCAGGATTTTGTACAGAATAGCAATCAGCCCCAGCATTTT; CDR3 protein: CASRSHGQDFVQNSNQPQHF
clone size: few; V gene: TRBV7-2; J gene: TRBJ2-5; D gene: NA; CDR3 DNA: TGTGCCAGCAGCCGCTCCCCGGCACGGGAAGAGACCCAGTACTTC; CDR3 protein: CASSRSPAREETQYF
clone size: NA; V gene: TRBV6-1; J gene: TRBJ2-5; D gene: NA; CDR3 DNA: TGTGCCAGCAGTGAGTTGGGGGACCAAGAGACCCAGTACTTC; CDR3 protein: CASSELGDQETQYF
clone size: NA; V gene: TRBV19; J gene: TRBJ1-1; D gene: NA; CDR3 DNA: TGTGCCAGTAGTATCGGACAACAGAACGGAGAGTTTGAAGCTTTCTTT; CDR3 protein: CASSIGQQNGEFEAFF
clone size: NA; V gene: TRBV29-1; J gene: TRBJ1-3; D gene: NA; CDR3 DNA: TGCAGCGTTTTAGGGGCTGGAAACACCATATATTTT; CDR3 protein: CSVLGAGNTIYF